The clone carrying this T cell receptor beta chain came up once. What it binds is not known. With a constant-region primer, TCR beta cDNA was made from around 530 ng of total RNA. Libraries of TCR beta came from three nested multiplex PCR rounds with slightly modified ARM-PCR. Two initial PCR rounds of around 10 cycles each paired TRBV1-TRBV30 forward primers with a C-beta reverse primer. From the multiplex PCR reads, TCRdb called clonotypes with MiXCR, one entry per CDR3 protein. In the table there are some 46,000 distinct CDR3 sequences, approximately 71% of which are singletons. Co-extracting RNA and DNA was done with roughly 17-31 mg of unsorted bulk tissue as input. Through surgical resection, the patients' primary liver carcinoma was treated. The record originates from a study of tumor-infiltrating lymphocytes in primary liver carcinoma. Looking at the study overall: Sample yields, roughly 3.65 to 8 million productive TCRbeta reads, were similar across the tissue types.

Study conclusions and caveats: Tumor-blood pairs (like tumor-adjacent pairs) overlapped less than tumor region pairs did.

The CDR3 runs 14 residues. The germline V and J ends were trimmed by 5 bases and 3 bases, with 11 bases remaining between them. The sample consisted of tumor-adjacent normal liver tissue. V gene TRBV12-3 or TRBV12-4 combines with J gene TRBJ2-1; D uncertain. This TCR was sampled from a woman between 25 and 40 years old with primary liver carcinoma and hepatitis B virus infection. The CDR3 coding sequence is TGTGCCAGCAGTCGGACCGAAAGCTACAATGAGCAGTTCTTC. Translating it yields CASSRTESYNEQFF.